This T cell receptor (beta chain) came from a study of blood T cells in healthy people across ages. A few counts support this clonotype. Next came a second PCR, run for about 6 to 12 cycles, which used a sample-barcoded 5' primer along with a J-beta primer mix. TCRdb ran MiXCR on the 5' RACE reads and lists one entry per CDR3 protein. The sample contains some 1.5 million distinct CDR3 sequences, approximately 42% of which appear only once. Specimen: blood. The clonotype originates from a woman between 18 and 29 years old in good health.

CDR3 in DNA: TGTGCCAGCAGCTTAGTTGGGACTAGCGGTGAGACCCAGTACTTC. Its protein is CASSLVGTSGETQYF. The V and J genes are TRBV7-2 and TRBJ2-5; 11 nucleotides line up with TRBD2. The CDR3 is made up of 15 amino acids. V dropped 1 base and J dropped 5; count of bases not matched to a gene: 3. Germline lookup yields CDR1 SGHTA and CDR2 FQGNSA.